This T cell receptor beta chain is drawn from a study of blood T cell repertoires in COVID-19. For the study at large: Acute-phase and convalescent COVID-19 samples originated in the United States, Italy and Spain. From T cells, B-cell-depleted T cells, or PBMCs came the material, which was cDNA or gDNA.

V lost 2 bases and J lost 8, with 10 bases in between. CDR1 and CDR2 (germline): SQVTM, ANQGSEA. The CDR3 consists of 12 residues. In the authors' methods: Using reference gene primer amplification, nucleated cell counts were estimated. TCRdb's copy holds only in-frame clones and misses some; the assay was immunoSEQ multiplex PCR. V and J calls and clone size are given by that table; D and trimming were obtained from the DNA. The table has about 140,000 clones, 85% to 90% seen once. The sequence came from a man between 45 and 60 years old with active or convalescent COVID-19. Material for sequencing was peripheral blood. This sequence joins TRBV29-1 and TRBJ1-5; D not resolved. The CDR3 DNA reads TGCAGCGTTGAAACGGACGGGAAGCCCCAGCATTTT. Protein product: CSVETDGKPQHF.